This entry concerns a single T cell receptor (beta chain). As handled by the study authors: It was from reference gene primer amplification that nucleated cell counts were estimated. Libraries were prepared by immunoSEQ multiplex PCR; TCRdb keeps only in-frame clonotypes and omits some of them. That table is the source of V, J and clone size, and D and trimming were worked out from the DNA. The sample lists around 250,000 clones, around 90% seen once, with 0.95% to 1.5% in the top ten. These data belong to a study of blood T cell repertoires in COVID-19. The wider study: T cells, B-cell-depleted T cells, or PBMCs provided the cDNA or gDNA that served as material.

The CDR3 is 13 residues long. Trimming took 5 bases from V and 0 from J, leaving 9 bases between them. The germline V gene has CDR1 SGHRS and CDR2 YFSETQ. The participants were between 18 and 89 years old and came from 24 US areas. Sequenced sample: PBMCs or T cells enriched from blood (not recorded which). The rearrangement links TRBV5-1 to TRBJ2-7; the D gene is possibly TRBD2 (5 bases). This TCR was recovered from a human donor in a cohort exposed to, infected with or recovered from COVID-19 (not recorded which). The donor label of this sample is uncertain. The CDR3 protein is CASRDSSSYEQYF. The DNA of the CDR3 is TGCGCCAGCAGGGACTCGAGCTCCTACGAGCAGTACTTC.